This T cell receptor beta chain was identified during a study of post-analysis software for immune sequencing data. On the study more broadly: Relapsing-remitting, secondary progressive and progressive-relapsing multiple sclerosis were all included among the disease courses. Study findings and constraints: F-measure co-clustering was strong for batch-matched samples. Controls showed lower frequencies than patients for 5 or 6 TRBV segments, and TRBV5-6, TRBV5-1 and TRBV20-1 were among these.

This clonotype was counted at least ten times. Antigen specificity is unknown. V was cut by 3 bases and J by 5 bases, with 6 bases left in between. This CDR3 spans 12 amino acids. Germline loops: CDR1 SGHRS, CDR2 YFSETQ. Unique molecular identifiers featured in each of the TCR beta cDNA libraries. TCRdb re-called the PCR reads with MiXCR, one entry per CDR3 protein. The table records 180,000 or so distinct CDR3 sequences, approximately 28% of them present only once. The sequenced sample was blood. V and J are TRBV5-1 and TRBJ2-1; D is undetermined. This sequence was found in a girl aged 2-17 years with multiple sclerosis. DNA for the CDR3: TGCGCCAGCAGCTCCGAAAACAATGAGCAGTTCTTC. As protein: CASSSENNEQFF. Based on the CDR3 plus reference TRBV5-1 and TRBJ2-1, the full variable domain is KAGVTQTPRYLIKTRGQQVTLSCSPISGHRSVSWYQQTPGQGLQFLFEYFSETQRNKGNFPGRFSGRQFSNSRSEMNVSTLELGDSALYLCASSSENNEQFFGPGTRLTVL.